These T cell receptor beta chains were read from a single sample in a study of T cells expressing NK-cell markers. TCRdb re-called the 5' RACE reads, yielding one record per CDR3 amino acid sequence without DNA. The sample totals more than 400,000 distinct CDR3 sequences; its top ten clones hold 7.3%. The sample comprised blood T cells: a sorted CD56 or NKG2C T cell subset, CD4+ or CD8+ T cells, or bulk PBMC T cells (not recorded which). All receptors derive from a woman aged 18-69 years in good health. Each CDR3 is given with its conserved first and last residue. The order of the fields is J gene, V gene, CDR3 protein.

J gene: TRBJ2-3; V gene: TRBV20-1; CDR3 protein: CSASGMRGPDTQYF
J gene: TRBJ2-5; V gene: TRBV13; CDR3 protein: CASSHRAQGLETQYF
J gene: TRBJ2-7; V gene: TRBV20-1; CDR3 protein: CSARPRANGAYEQYF
J gene: TRBJ2-7; V gene: TRBV11-2; CDR3 protein: CASRPPKTLYYEQYF
J gene: TRBJ2-1; V gene: TRBV11-1; CDR3 protein: CASSPTTSGSSRGGEQFF
J gene: TRBJ2-5; V gene: TRBV5-1; CDR3 protein: CASSHWTGPQETQYF
J gene: TRBJ2-2; V gene: TRBV12-3/TRBV12-4; CDR3 protein: CASIRLAGGPTGELFF
J gene: TRBJ2-1; V gene: TRBV29-1; CDR3 protein: CSVLLAGAYNEQFF
J gene: TRBJ2-3; V gene: TRBV13; CDR3 protein: CASSFGQGANTQYF
J gene: TRBJ1-1; V gene: TRBV20-1; CDR3 protein: CSASAGTPPPPAFF
J gene: TRBJ1-5; V gene: TRBV12-3/TRBV12-4; CDR3 protein: CASSLADPGKPQHF
J gene: TRBJ1-1; V gene: TRBV20-1; CDR3 protein: CSARGGEGYTEAFF
J gene: TRBJ2-5; V gene: TRBV10-3; CDR3 protein: CATRTEETQYF
J gene: TRBJ2-7; V gene: TRBV20-1; CDR3 protein: CSAIWTGGYEQYF
J gene: TRBJ1-2; V gene: TRBV29-1; CDR3 protein: CSVEPPKSVGYTF
J gene: TRBJ2-7; V gene: TRBV7-2; CDR3 protein: CASSSSIYEQYF
J gene: TRBJ1-1; V gene: TRBV10-3; CDR3 protein: CAISASQDLNTEAFF
J gene: TRBJ2-3; V gene: TRBV12-3/TRBV12-4; CDR3 protein: CASSLGGGRRGTDTQYF
J gene: TRBJ2-1; V gene: TRBV19; CDR3 protein: CASSINGDSYNEQFF
J gene: TRBJ2-5; V gene: TRBV20-1; CDR3 protein: CSEGQQETQYF
J gene: TRBJ1-2; V gene: TRBV29-1; CDR3 protein: CSVEEQQGARTRYGYTF
J gene: TRBJ2-1; V gene: TRBV3-1; CDR3 protein: CASSLRGDLYNEQFF
J gene: TRBJ1-1; V gene: TRBV2; CDR3 protein: CASSRGNRNTEAFF